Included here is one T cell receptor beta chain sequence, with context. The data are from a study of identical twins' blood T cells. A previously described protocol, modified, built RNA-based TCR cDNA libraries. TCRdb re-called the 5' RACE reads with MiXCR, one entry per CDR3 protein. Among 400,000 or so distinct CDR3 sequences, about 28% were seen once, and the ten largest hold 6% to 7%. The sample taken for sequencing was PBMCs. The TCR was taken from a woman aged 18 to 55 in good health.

The CDR3 sequence: CSAIRQESYGYTF. CDR3 DNA: TGCAGTGCTATCCGACAGGAGAGCTATGGCTACACCTTC. This chain uses TRBV20-1 with TRBJ1-2, with a weak D call TRBD1 (6 bases). V lost 4 bases to trimming and J lost 4 bases, with 13 bases between them. The CDR3 loop spans 13 amino acids. Germline V lookup: CDR1 DFQATT, CDR2 SNEGSKA (reference sequence).